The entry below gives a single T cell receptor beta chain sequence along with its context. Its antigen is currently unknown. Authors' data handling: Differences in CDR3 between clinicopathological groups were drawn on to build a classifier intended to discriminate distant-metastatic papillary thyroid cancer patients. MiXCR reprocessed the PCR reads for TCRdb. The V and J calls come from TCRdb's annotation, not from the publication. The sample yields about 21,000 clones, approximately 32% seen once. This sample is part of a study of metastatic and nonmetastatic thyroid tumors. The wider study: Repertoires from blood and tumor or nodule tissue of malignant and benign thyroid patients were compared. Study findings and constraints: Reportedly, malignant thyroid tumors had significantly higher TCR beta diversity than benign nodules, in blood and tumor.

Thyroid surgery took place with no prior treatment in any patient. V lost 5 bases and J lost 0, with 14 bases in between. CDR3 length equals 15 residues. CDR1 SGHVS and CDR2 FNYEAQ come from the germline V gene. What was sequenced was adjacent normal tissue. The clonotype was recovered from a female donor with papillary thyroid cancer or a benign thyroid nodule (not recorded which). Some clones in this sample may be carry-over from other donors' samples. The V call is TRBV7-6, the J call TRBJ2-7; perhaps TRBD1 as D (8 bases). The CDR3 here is CASSPGGGGSYEQYF. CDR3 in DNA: TGTGCCAGCAGCCCAGGGGGCGGGGGCTCCTACGAGCAGTACTTC.